The clone carrying this T cell receptor (beta chain) was picked up many times. What it binds is not known. The sample's time point: healthy volunteer bleed at 2 weeks. From whole blood left unfractionated, total RNA was extracted. The V gene's germline CDR1 is SGHTA and CDR2 FQGNSA. Trimming removed 6 bases from V and 5 bases from J, with 10 bases in between. The CDR3 is made up of 12 amino acids. This entry is derived from a study of human T cells and chemical hapten exposure. Study at large: Minor pooled library volume differences mainly drove per-sample TCR yield variation.

Study outcomes and limitations: Sensitizing to DPC left TCRs with a frequency above 1 in 1000 unaltered.

How the authors handled the data: Sequenced samples showed a median of around 96,000 TCRs each, with counts running from roughly 23,000 to 700,000. TCRdb called the RACE reads again in MiXCR, with one record for every CDR3 protein. TCRdb, not the original authors, processed these V and J calls. The sample consists of about 31,000 distinct CDR3 sequences, around 7.4% of them appearing once. This TCR derives from a human donor in good health. Some clones in this sample may be carry-over from other donors' samples. J is TRBJ1-1 and V is TRBV7-2; D gene uncertain. The sequencing sample was made of whole blood. This CDR3 reads CASSYGWTEAFF. The CDR3 DNA is TGTGCCAGCAGTTACGGGTGGACTGAAGCTTTCTTT.